The 31 T cell receptor beta chains in this list originate from one sample, sequenced in a study of blood T cell repertoires in COVID-19. Data came from immunoSEQ multiplex PCR; TCRdb stores just in-frame clones and leaves some out. The sample records a few hundred thousand clones, roughly 84% being singletons. The sequenced sample consisted of peripheral blood. These TCRs come from a man between 50 and 59 years old with COVID-19, enrolled during active disease.

This chain links TRBV27 with TRBJ1-5; 7 bases map to TRBD1. The CDR3 has 15 residues. V shed 7 bases and J 4 bases; nucleotides not matched to a gene: 10. Germline V gives CDR1 MNHEY, CDR2 SMNVEV (reference sequence). CDR3 in DNA: TGTGCCAGCACCGGGACAGCCAACAGTAATCAGCCCCAGCATTTT. This encodes CASTGTANSNQPQHF.

This clone has more than one count but fewer than ten. The chain carries TRBV11-2 and TRBJ1-2; perhaps TRBD1 as D (5 bases). Germline V CDR1 and CDR2: SGHAT, FQNNGV. The CDR3 covers 15 residues. Trimming left V 1 base short and J 7 bases short, with 16 bases between. CDR3 residues: CASSLGAGRAAGYTF. As DNA, the CDR3 is TGTGCCAGCAGCTTAGGGGCTGGCAGGGCCGCTGGCTACACCTTC.

The count of this clone is one. V usage is TRBV6-6 and J usage is TRBJ1-2; a possible D gene is TRBD1 (5 bases). The CDR3 length is 13 residues. V dropped 7 bases and J dropped 6 bases, with 15 bases sitting between them. CDR1 MNHNY and CDR2 SVGAGI come from the germline V gene (reference sequence). CDR3 DNA sequence: TGTGCCAGCAACCCAAGGGGTTCTGATGGCTACACCTTC. It is translated as CASNPRGSDGYTF.

The gene calls are TRBV3-1 (or the pseudogene TRBV3-2) and TRBJ1-2, with TRBD1 identical over 8 bases. Germline V gene lookup returns CDR1 LGHDT and CDR2 YNNKEL (reference sequence). There are 12 residues in the CDR3. The V and J ends lost 8 bases and 5 bases, in that order; junction bases with no gene match: 4. CDR3 DNA: TGTGCCAGCGGACAGGGTTGGTATGGCTACACCTTC. The encoded protein is CASGQGWYGYTF.

The CDR3, as DNA: TGTGCCAGCTCACCTTTAGCGGGGGTGGAGGAGACCCAGTACTTC. Its protein product is CASSPLAGVEETQYF. The chain combines TRBV18 with TRBJ2-5; 9 bases match TRBD2. V was clipped by 3 bases and J by 5 bases; unmatched bases: 7. CDR3 length equals 15 residues. Germline loops: CDR1 KGHSH, CDR2 LQKENI.

This chain uses TRBV7-9 with TRBJ2-7; D is undetermined. V was cut by 2 bases and J by 7 bases, with 6 bases left in between. The CDR3 runs 11 residues. Germline CDR1 and CDR2: SEHNR and FQNEAQ (reference sequence). DNA of the CDR3: TGTGCCAGCAGCTTACACACAGAGCAGTACTTC. Its translation: CASSLHTEQYF.

The rearrangement uses TRBV9 and TRBJ2-1, with 12 bases fitting TRBD1. Germline assignment: CDR1 SGDLS and CDR2 YYNGEE. The CDR3 spans 14 residues. V shed 4 bases, J shed 7 bases, and the junction held 3 bases outside the gene matches. The CDR3 is CASSRGQGANEQFF. CDR3 nucleotide sequence: TGTGCCAGCAGCAGGGGACAGGGGGCGAATGAGCAGTTCTTC.

The V gene is TRBV18, the J gene TRBJ2-3, with 8 bases lining up with TRBD1. Germline V gene lookup returns CDR1 KGHSH and CDR2 LQKENI. The CDR3 length is 15 residues. The junction had 10 bases not matched to a gene; V was cut back by 6 bases and J by 5 bases. The CDR3, as DNA: TGTGCCAGCTCGCCAGGGGGCGGACCTGGAGATACGCAGTATTTT. Amino acid sequence: CASSPGGGPGDTQYF.

The chain couples TRBV6-1 to TRBJ2-3; D possibly corresponds to TRBD2 (7 bases). The ends were cut back, 4 bases at V and 2 bases at J, with 22 bases in the middle. The germline CDR1 and CDR2 sequences are MNHNS and SASEGT. This CDR3 spans 18 amino acids. CDR3: CASSAGGLQIINTDTQYF. The DNA for the CDR3 is TGTGCCAGCAGTGCGGGGGGCCTACAGATAATAAACACAGATACGCAGTATTTT.

This chain links TRBV6-5 with TRBJ1-2; no definite D call. Germline V gene lookup returns CDR1 MNHEY and CDR2 SVGAGI. CDR3 length: 15 residues. The germline V and J ends were trimmed by 6 bases and 6 bases, with 20 bases remaining between them. The CDR3 DNA reads TGTGCCAGCAGGTACCTTGGCGGTCCCTCCGATGGCTACACCTTC. Amino acid sequence: CASRYLGGPSDGYTF.

The gene calls are TRBV18 and TRBJ2-7; TRBD2 matches 8 bases. The germline gives CDR1 KGHSH, CDR2 LQKENI. V dropped 1 base and J dropped 1; count of bases not matched to a gene: 6. The CDR3 extends over 16 amino acids. The CDR3 DNA reads TGTGCCAGCTCACCACTGATAGCGGGACCTTCCTACGAGCAGTACTTC. It yields the protein CASSPLIAGPSYEQYF.

This clone came up a few times. The CDR3 DNA follows: TGTGCCAGCAGTGAAGCGGCCACAGCTCAGCCCCAGCATTTT. This gives the protein CASSEAATAQPQHF. This chain links TRBV6-1 with TRBJ1-5; the D is unclear. Trimming cost V 0 bases and J 6 bases, with 9 bases left between them. The CDR3 runs to 14 residues. Germline CDR1 MNHNS, CDR2 SASEGT.

The rearrangement joins TRBV19 to TRBJ2-3; 10 nucleotides line up with TRBD1. V trimming: 4 bases; J trimming: 4 bases; junction bases outside the gene matches: 5. The V gene's germline CDR1 is LNHDA and CDR2 SQIVND (reference sequence). The CDR3 runs to 15 residues. The CDR3 here is CASSTGTGVADTQYF. The CDR3, as DNA: TGTGCCAGTAGTACCGGGACAGGGGTTGCAGATACGCAGTATTTT.

This sequence joins TRBV28 and TRBJ1-2, with 7 bases matching TRBD1. CDR1 MDHEN and CDR2 SYDVKM come from the germline V gene. The V and J ends lost 6 bases and 8 bases, in that order; junction bases with no gene match: 9. This CDR3 comprises 13 residues. The CDR3 region has the DNA TGTGCCAGCAGCCCCGACAGGGTAGGGGGCTACACCTTC. Its protein product is CASSPDRVGGYTF.

This chain links TRBV6-6 with TRBJ2-3; 7 bases line up with TRBD1. The V and J ends lost 2 bases and 5 bases, in that order; junction bases with no gene match: 7. This CDR3 region has 15 residues. In germline, CDR1 is MNHNY, CDR2 SVGAGI (reference sequence). The CDR3 here is CASSYRDSYVDTQYF. The CDR3 DNA is TGTGCCAGCAGTTACAGGGACAGCTACGTAGATACGCAGTATTTT.

This clone was counted between two and nine times. The chain joins TRBV5-4 to TRBJ1-2; TRBD1 is a possible D gene (6 bases). Germline values: CDR1 SGHNT, CDR2 YYREEE (reference sequence). The CDR3 extends over 13 amino acids. With 5 bases removed from V and 2 bases from J, the gap between germline ends came to 10 bases. The CDR3 DNA reads as TGTGCCAGCAGTCAGGACAGAAACTATGGCTACACCTTC. Its translation is CASSQDRNYGYTF.

This clone showed up just once. V gene TRBV29-1 combines with J gene TRBJ2-3; TRBD2 aligns across 13 bases. From germline, CDR1 is SQVTM and CDR2 ANQGSEA. J lost 6 bases, V lost 3 bases, and 15 bases had no gene match. CDR3 length: 18 amino acids. CDR3 coding DNA: TGCAGCGTTGATCCGGCAACTTGGACTAGCGGGAGTCTGGATACGCAGTATTTT. As protein: CSVDPATWTSGSLDTQYF.

Only a few counts were recorded for this clone. The rearrangement joins TRBV11-3 to TRBJ1-1; D not resolved. The V end was cut by 5 bases, the J end by 3 bases, with 10 bases between. CDR3 length equals 13 residues. CDR1 is SGHNT, CDR2 YENEEA, per germline. The CDR3 loop reads CASSRGSDTEAFF. The CDR3 coding sequence is TGTGCCAGCAGCCGGGGTTCGGACACTGAAGCTTTCTTT.

On this clone itself: Other DNA sequences in the sample encode the same CDR3. V and J are TRBV9 and TRBJ2-7; 11 bases are shared with TRBD1. The germline gives CDR1 SGDLS, CDR2 YYNGEE. The trim removed 2 bases at V and 1 base at J, leaving 2 bases unmatched. This CDR3 contains 15 residues. Here the CDR3 DNA reads TGTGCCAGCAGCGTTGGGACAGGGGGATCCTACGAGCAGTACTTC. It encodes CASSVGTGGSYEQYF.

The CDR3 protein is CASTGNSNQPQHF. CDR3 nucleotides: TGTGCCAGTACCGGGAATAGCAATCAGCCCCAGCATTTT. The chain couples TRBV19 to TRBJ1-5; D is uncertain. Trimming removed 7 bases from V and 0 bases from J, with 7 bases in between. Germline lookup yields CDR1 LNHDA and CDR2 SQIVND (reference sequence). The CDR3 is 13 residues long.

The chain has TRBV7-9 and TRBJ1-5; 7 nucleotides align to TRBD1. From germline, CDR1 is SEHNR and CDR2 FQNEAQ (reference sequence). With 8 bases clipped from V and 7 bases from J, the junction kept 5 bases outside the gene matches. The CDR3 sequence is 12 residues long. The CDR3 loop reads CASRQGQQPQHF. The CDR3 bases are TGTGCCAGCCGACAGGGCCAACAGCCCCAGCATTTT.

The chain is built from TRBV30 and TRBJ1-6; D is perhaps TRBD1 (5 bases). Trimming removed 0 bases from V and 8 bases from J, with 14 bases in between. CDR1 and CDR2 from the germline V gene are GTSNPN and SVGIG (reference sequence). The CDR3 contains 15 residues. CDR3 sequence reads: CAWSVRQGRDSPLHF. The CDR3 DNA reads as TGTGCCTGGAGTGTACGTCAGGGAAGGGATTCACCCCTCCACTTT.

The CDR3 spells CASSPPRGHEQYF. The CDR3, as DNA: TGTGCCAGCTCACCACCAAGGGGCCACGAGCAGTACTTC. The rearrangement joins TRBV18 to TRBJ2-7; TRBD1 might be the D (5 bases). The CDR3 consists of 13 residues. V was trimmed by 0 bases and J by 5 bases, leaving 8 bases between them. From germline, CDR1 is KGHSH and CDR2 LQKENI.

The chain couples TRBV5-5 to TRBJ2-1; 8 nucleotides align to TRBD2. The junction had 5 bases not matched to a gene; V was cut back by 2 bases and J by 4 bases. Per the germline V gene, CDR1 is SGHKS and CDR2 is YYEKEE (reference sequence). The CDR3 loop spans 15 amino acids. The CDR3 DNA follows: TGTGCCAGCAGCTTATCAGGACTAGCATACAATGAGCAGTTCTTC. It translates to CASSLSGLAYNEQFF. The full variable domain, rest sourced from reference TRBV5-5 and TRBJ2-1, is DAGVTQSPTHLIKTRGQQVTLRCSPISGHKSVSWYQQVLGQGPQFIFQYYEKEERGRGNFPDRFSARQFPNYSSELNVNALLLGDSALYLCASSLSGLAYNEQFFGPGTRLTVL.

The J gene is TRBJ2-1, the V gene TRBV7-3, with 9 nucleotides matching TRBD1. V lost 5 bases and J lost 8; bases outside the gene matches: 10. Germline CDR1 and CDR2: SGHTA and FQGTGA. The CDR3 consists of 15 residues. CDR3 residues: CASSEMGQGNHEQFF. CDR3 DNA: TGTGCCAGCAGCGAAATGGGACAGGGTAACCATGAGCAGTTCTTC.

This rearrangement joins TRBV7-9 to TRBJ2-1; D is uncertain. The CDR3 contains 15 residues. Germline values: CDR1 SEHNR, CDR2 FQNEAQ (reference sequence). Trimming took 5 bases from V and 4 from J, leaving 15 bases between them. CDR3 nucleotides: TGTGCCAGCAGCCCTATCTTAGGAGCGTACAATGAGCAGTTCTTC. Residues: CASSPILGAYNEQFF.

The chain joins TRBV18 to TRBJ2-7; TRBD1 is a possible D gene (5 bases). V lost 3 bases and J 6 bases, leaving 12 bases between the germline ends. In germline, CDR1 is KGHSH, CDR2 LQKENI. CDR3 length: 13 residues. The CDR3, as DNA: TGTGCCAGCTCACCCCCAGGGCAGGGCGAGCAGTACTTC. Translating gives CASSPPGQGEQYF.

The count of this clone is one. The CDR3 sequence is CASSEAFQGSQYF. CDR3 sequence (DNA): TGTGCCAGCAGTGAAGCCTTTCAGGGATCACAGTATTTT. The J gene is TRBJ2-3, the V gene TRBV6-1, with D tentatively TRBD1 (5 bases). This CDR3 comprises 13 residues. CDR1 MNHNS and CDR2 SASEGT come from the germline V gene. The V end was cut by 0 bases, the J end by 12 bases, with 13 bases between.

The chain recombines TRBV6-2 or TRBV6-3 with TRBJ1-1; 10 bases fit TRBD1. After removal of 6 bases from V and 1 base from J, the junction contained 17 bases not matched to a gene. Germline V gene lookup returns CDR1 MNHEY and CDR2 SVGEGT. The CDR3 totals 19 residues. This CDR3 reads CASSDPPGQGYKRNTEAFF. In DNA form, the CDR3 reads TGTGCCAGCAGCGATCCTCCGGGACAGGGGTATAAAAGGAACACTGAAGCTTTCTTT.

CDR3 nucleotides: TGTGCCAGCACTCTCCTTCGGACAGACACTGAAGCTTTCTTT. It translates to CASTLLRTDTEAFF. The chain carries TRBV7-8 and TRBJ1-1; possible D gene TRBD1, 6 bases. Per the germline V gene, CDR1 is SGHVS and CDR2 is FQNEAQ. The CDR3 is made up of 14 amino acids. The germline V and J ends were trimmed by 7 bases and 3 bases, with 15 bases remaining between them.

J is TRBJ1-6 and V is TRBV5-1; TRBD1 is a possible D gene (5 bases). The germline V gene encodes CDR1 SGHRS and CDR2 YFSETQ. The CDR3 is 14 residues long. Trimming pared 0 bases from V and 10 bases from J, leaving 11 bases between. The CDR3 DNA sequence: TGCGCCAGCAGCTTGGAGGGGATCGGATCACCCCTCCACTTT. Encoded protein: CASSLEGIGSPLHF.